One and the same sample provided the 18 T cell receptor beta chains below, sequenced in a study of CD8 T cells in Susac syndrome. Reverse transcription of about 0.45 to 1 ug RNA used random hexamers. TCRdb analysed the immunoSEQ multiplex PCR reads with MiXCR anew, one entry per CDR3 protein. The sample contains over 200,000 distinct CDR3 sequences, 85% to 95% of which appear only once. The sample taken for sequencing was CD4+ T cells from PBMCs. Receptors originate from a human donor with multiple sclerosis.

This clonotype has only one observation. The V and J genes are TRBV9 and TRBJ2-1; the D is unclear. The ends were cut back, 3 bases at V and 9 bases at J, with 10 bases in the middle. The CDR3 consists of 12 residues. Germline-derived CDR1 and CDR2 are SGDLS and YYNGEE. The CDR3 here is CASSALMSEQFF. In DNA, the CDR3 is TGTGCCAGCAGCGCCCTGATGAGTGAGCAGTTCTTC.

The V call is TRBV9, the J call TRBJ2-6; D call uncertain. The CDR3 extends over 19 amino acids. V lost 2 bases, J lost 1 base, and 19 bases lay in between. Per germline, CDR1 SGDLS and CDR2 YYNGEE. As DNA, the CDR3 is TGTGCCAGCAGCGTCGGCATGGCCCCTATTGCATCTGGGGCCAACGTCCTGACTTTC. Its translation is CASSVGMAPIASGANVLTF.

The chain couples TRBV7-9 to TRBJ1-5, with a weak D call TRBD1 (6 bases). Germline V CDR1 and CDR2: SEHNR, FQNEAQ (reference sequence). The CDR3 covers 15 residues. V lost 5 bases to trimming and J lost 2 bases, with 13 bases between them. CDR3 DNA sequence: TGTGCCAGCAGCAGTCAGGGGCTGGGCAATCAGCCCCAGCATTTT. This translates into CASSSQGLGNQPQHF.

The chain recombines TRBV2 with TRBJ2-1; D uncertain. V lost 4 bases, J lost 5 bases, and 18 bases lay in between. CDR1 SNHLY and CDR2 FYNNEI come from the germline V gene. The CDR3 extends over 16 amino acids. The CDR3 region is CASSVPPLTVDNEQFF. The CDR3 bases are TGTGCCAGCAGTGTCCCCCCATTGACCGTCGACAATGAGCAGTTCTTC. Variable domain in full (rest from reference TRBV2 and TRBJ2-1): EPEVTQTPSHQVTQMGQEVILRCVPISNHLYFYWYRQILGQKVEFLVSFYNNEISEKSEIFDDQFSVERPDGSNFTLKIRSTKLEDSAMYFCASSVPPLTVDNEQFFGPGTRLTVL.

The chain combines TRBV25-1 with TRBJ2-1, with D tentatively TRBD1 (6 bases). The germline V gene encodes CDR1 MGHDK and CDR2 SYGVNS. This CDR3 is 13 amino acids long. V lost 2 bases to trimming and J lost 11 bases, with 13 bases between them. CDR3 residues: CASSEVSRGQQFF. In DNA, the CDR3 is TGTGCCAGCAGTGAAGTGAGCAGGGGTCAGCAGTTCTTC.

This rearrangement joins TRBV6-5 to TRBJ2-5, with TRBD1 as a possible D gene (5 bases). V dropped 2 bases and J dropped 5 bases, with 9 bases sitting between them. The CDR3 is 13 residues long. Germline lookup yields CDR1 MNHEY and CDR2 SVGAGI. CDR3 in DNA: TGTGCCAGCAGTTACGGGGCCGAGGAGACCCAGTACTTC. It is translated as CASSYGAEETQYF.

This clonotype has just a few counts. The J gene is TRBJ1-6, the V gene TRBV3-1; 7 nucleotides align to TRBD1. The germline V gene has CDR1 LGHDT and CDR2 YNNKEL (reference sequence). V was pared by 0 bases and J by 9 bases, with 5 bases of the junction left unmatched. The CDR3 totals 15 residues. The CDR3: CASSQDQGGGSPLHF. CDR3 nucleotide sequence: TGTGCCAGCAGCCAAGATCAGGGGGGAGGTTCACCCCTCCACTTT.

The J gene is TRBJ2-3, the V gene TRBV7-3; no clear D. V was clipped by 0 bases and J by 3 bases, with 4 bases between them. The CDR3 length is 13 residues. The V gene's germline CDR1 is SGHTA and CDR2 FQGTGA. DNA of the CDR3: TGTGCCAGCAGCTTAACAGGGACAGATACGCAGTATTTT. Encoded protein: CASSLTGTDTQYF.

The CDR3 region is CSARDGGMDTEAFF. The CDR3 DNA follows: TGCAGTGCTAGAGACGGGGGAATGGATACTGAAGCTTTCTTT. J is TRBJ1-1 and V is TRBV20-1; tentative D call: TRBD1 (5 bases). V shed 0 bases and J shed 5 bases, with 13 bases lying between them. From germline, CDR1 is DFQATT and CDR2 SNEGSKA (reference sequence). This CDR3 spans 14 amino acids.

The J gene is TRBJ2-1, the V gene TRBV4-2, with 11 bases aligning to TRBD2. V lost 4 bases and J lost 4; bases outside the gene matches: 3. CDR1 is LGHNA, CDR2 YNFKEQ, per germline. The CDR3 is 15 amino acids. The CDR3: CASSLRLAGYNEQFF. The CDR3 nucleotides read TGTGCCAGCAGCCTCCGACTAGCGGGGTACAATGAGCAGTTCTTC.

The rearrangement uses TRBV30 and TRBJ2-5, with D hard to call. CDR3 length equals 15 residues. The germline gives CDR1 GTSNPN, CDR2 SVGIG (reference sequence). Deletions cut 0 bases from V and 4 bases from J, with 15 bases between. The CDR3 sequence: CAWSVGDFRGETQYF. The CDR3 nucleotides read TGTGCCTGGAGTGTAGGCGACTTTAGAGGAGAGACCCAGTACTTC.

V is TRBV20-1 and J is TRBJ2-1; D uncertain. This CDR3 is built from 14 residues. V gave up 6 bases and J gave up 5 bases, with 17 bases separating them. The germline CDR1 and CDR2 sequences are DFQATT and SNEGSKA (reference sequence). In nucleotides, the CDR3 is TGCAGTGCCGCCGGGCCAACCCGGGACAATGAGCAGTTCTTC. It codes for CSAAGPTRDNEQFF.

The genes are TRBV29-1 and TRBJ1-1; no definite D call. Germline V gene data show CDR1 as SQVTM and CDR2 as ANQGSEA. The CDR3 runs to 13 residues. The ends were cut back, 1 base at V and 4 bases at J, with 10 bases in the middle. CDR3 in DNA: TGCAGCGTTGAAGGGGCCGGGAGCACTGAAGCTTTCTTT. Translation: CSVEGAGSTEAFF. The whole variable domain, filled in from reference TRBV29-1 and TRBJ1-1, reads SAVISQKPSRDICQRGTSLTIQCQVDSQVTMMFWYRQQPGQSLTLIATANQGSEATYESGFVIDKFPISRPNLTFSTLTVSNMSPEDSSIYLCSVEGAGSTEAFFGQGTRLTVV.

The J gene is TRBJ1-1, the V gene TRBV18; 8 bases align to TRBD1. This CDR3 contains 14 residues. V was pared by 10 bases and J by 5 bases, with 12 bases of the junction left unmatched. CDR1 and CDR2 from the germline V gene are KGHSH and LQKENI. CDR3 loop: CATHLGDRRTEAFF. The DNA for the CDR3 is TGTGCCACGCATTTGGGGGACAGGAGGACTGAAGCTTTCTTT.

Here the CDR3 reads CACRGGRAPTGTEAFF. The DNA for the CDR3 is TGTGCCTGTAGAGGGGGGCGCGCTCCTACGGGAACTGAAGCTTTCTTT. This chain joins TRBV30 and TRBJ1-1; D may be TRBD1 (6 bases). This CDR3 region has 16 residues. Deletions cut 6 bases from V and 5 bases from J, with 25 bases between. Germline V gene lookup returns CDR1 GTSNPN and CDR2 SVGIG (reference sequence).

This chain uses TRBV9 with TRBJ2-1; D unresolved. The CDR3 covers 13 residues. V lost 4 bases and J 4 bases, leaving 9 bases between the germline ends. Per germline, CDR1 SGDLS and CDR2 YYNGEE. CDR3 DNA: TGTGCCAGCAGCTCCCGACAATACAATGAGCAGTTCTTC. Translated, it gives CASSSRQYNEQFF. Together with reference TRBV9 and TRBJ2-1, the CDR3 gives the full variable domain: DSGVTQTPKHLITATGQRVTLRCSPRSGDLSVYWYQQSLDQGLQFLIQYYNGEERAKGNILERFSAQQFPDLHSELNLSSLELGDSALYFCASSSRQYNEQFFGPGTRLTVL.

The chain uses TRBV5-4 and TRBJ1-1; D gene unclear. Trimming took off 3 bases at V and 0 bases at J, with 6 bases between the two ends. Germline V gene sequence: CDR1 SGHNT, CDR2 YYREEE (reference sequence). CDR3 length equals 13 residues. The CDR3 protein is CASSSNMNTEAFF. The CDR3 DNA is TGTGCCAGCAGCTCTAACATGAACACTGAAGCTTTCTTT.

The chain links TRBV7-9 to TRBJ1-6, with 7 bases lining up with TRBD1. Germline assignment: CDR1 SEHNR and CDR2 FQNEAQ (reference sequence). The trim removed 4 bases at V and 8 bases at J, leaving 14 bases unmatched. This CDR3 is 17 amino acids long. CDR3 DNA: TGTGCCAGCAGCTCTCCTCCGGGACAGCAGTGGGATTCACCCCTCCACTTT. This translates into CASSSPPGQQWDSPLHF.